This T cell receptor beta chain derives from a study of post-analysis software for immune sequencing data. About the study: As for disease course, relapsing-remitting, secondary progressive and progressive-relapsing multiple sclerosis were all included.

A few counts support this clonotype. Antigen unknown. The CDR3 runs to 17 residues. Germline V gene data show CDR1 as SQVTM and CDR2 as ANQGSEA. The V and J ends lost 4 bases and 5 bases, in that order; junction bases with no gene match: 16. Every TCR beta cDNA library bore unique molecular identifiers. T cells numbering about 0.95 to 10 million gave rise to around 500,000 cDNA molecules. Each CDR3 protein gets one entry after TCRdb re-called the PCR reads with MiXCR. The sample includes 750,000 to 900,000 distinct CDR3 sequences, approximately 44% seen only once; the top ten take just under 5%. Findings and caveats of the study: Significantly lower normalized Chao1 diversity was seen in multiple sclerosis patients than in controls. The F measure placed samples prepared in the same batch into strongly shared clusters. Among 5 or 6 TRBV segments more frequent in patients than controls were TRBV5-6, TRBV5-1 and TRBV20-1.

The sequence was collected from a girl aged 10 to 17 with multiple sclerosis. The chain links TRBV29-1 to TRBJ2-1; 8 nucleotides agree with TRBD2. Sequences were obtained from blood. CDR3 in amino acids: CSVGVPRLTSADNEQFF. DNA for the CDR3: TGCAGCGTTGGAGTCCCTAGACTGACTAGCGCGGACAATGAGCAGTTCTTC.